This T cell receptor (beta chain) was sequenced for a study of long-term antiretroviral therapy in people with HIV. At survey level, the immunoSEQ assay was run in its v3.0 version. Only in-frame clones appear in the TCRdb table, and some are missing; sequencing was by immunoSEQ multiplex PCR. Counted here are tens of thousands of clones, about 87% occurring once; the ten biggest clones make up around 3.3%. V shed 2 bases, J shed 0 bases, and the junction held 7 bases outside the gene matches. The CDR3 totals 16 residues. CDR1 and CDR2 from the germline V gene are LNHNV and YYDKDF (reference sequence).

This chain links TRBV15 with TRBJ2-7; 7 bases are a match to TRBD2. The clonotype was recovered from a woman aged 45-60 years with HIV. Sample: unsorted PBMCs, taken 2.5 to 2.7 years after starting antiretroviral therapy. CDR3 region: CATSRTPGLPSYEQYF. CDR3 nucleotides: TGTGCCACCAGCAGAACACCGGGACTACCCTCCTACGAGCAGTACTTC.